This T cell receptor beta chain was sequenced for a study of T-cell memory formation after mild COVID-19. At the level of the study: Clusters of TCRs were largely donor specific. Broader study findings: Pre-infection memory carried some responding clones, suggesting that cross-reactive memory joined.

5'RACE primed from the constant segment yielded TCR alpha and TCR beta cDNA libraries bearing sample barcodes and UMIs. MiXCR, applied by TCRdb to the 5' RACE reads, yields one record per CDR3 protein. The sample records roughly 550,000 distinct CDR3 sequences, about 20% being singletons. CDR1 SGHVS and CDR2 FNYEAQ come from the germline V gene. The CDR3 length is 16 residues. V lost 5 bases, J lost 2 bases, and 11 bases stayed unmatched. About this clonotype: Its cognate antigen is unknown.

Sample: PBMCs or a T cell subset sorted from them (not recorded which). The chain recombines TRBV7-6 with TRBJ2-7; 8 positions agree with TRBD1. This sequence was found in an adult woman who had mild COVID-19 (a few samples of this study predate the infection). Cell type and time point are not known. The CDR3 coding sequence is TGTGCCAGCAGCCGCGGACAGGGTGGGGAGCCCTACGAGCAGTACTTC. This codes for CASSRGQGGEPYEQYF. The whole variable domain, remainder taken from reference TRBV7-6 and TRBJ2-7, is GAGVSQSPRYKVTKRGQDVALRCDPISGHVSLYWYRQALGQGPEFLTYFNYEAQQDKSGLPNDRFSAERPEGSISTLTIQRTEQRDSAMYRCASSRGQGGEPYEQYFGPGTRLTVT.